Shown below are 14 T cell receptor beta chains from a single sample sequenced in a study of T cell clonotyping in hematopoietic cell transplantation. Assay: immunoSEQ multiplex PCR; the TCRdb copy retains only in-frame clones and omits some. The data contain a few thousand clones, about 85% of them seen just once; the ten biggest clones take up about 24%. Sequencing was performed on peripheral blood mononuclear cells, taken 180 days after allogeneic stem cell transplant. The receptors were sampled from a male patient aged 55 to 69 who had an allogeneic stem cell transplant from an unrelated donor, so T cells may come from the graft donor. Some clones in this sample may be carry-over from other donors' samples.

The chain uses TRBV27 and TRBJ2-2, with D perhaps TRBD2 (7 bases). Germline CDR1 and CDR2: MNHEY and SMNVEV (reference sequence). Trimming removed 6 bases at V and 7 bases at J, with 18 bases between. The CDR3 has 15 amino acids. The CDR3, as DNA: TGTGCCAGCAGGTGGGGGGGGCCGGGAGTCGGGGAGCTGTTTTTT. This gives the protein CASRWGGPGVGELFF.

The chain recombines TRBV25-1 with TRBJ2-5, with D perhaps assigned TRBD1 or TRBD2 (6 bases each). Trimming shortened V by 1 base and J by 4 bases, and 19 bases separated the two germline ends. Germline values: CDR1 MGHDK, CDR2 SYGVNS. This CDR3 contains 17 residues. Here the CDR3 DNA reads TGTGCCAGCAGTGAATTGGGGGGTGGGGGCGCAGGAGAGACCCAGTACTTC. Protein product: CASSELGGGGAGETQYF. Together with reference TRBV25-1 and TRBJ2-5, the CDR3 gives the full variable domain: EADIYQTPRYLVIGTGKKITLECSQTMGHDKMYWYQQDPGMELHLIHYSYGVNSTEKGDLSSESTVSRIRTEHFPLTLESARPSHTSQYLCASSELGGGGAGETQYFGPGTRLLVL.

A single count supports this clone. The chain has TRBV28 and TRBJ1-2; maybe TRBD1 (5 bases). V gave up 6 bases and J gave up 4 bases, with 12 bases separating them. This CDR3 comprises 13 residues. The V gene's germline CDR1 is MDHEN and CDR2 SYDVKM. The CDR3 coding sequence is TGTGCCAGCAGAACGCCAGGGATCTATGGCTACACCTTC. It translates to CASRTPGIYGYTF.

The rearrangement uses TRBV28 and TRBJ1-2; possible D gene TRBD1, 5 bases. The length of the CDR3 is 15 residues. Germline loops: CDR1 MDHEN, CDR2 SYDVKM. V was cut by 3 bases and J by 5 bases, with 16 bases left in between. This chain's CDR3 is CASSFEAGMVYGYTF. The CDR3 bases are TGTGCCAGCAGTTTTGAGGCAGGGATGGTTTATGGCTACACCTTC.

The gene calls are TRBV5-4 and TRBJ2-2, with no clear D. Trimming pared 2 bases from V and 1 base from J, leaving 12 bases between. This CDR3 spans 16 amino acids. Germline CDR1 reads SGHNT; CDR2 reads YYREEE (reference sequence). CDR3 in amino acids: CASSFGSLLNTGELFF. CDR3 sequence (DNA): TGTGCCAGCAGCTTCGGGTCCCTGCTGAACACCGGGGAGCTGTTTTTT.

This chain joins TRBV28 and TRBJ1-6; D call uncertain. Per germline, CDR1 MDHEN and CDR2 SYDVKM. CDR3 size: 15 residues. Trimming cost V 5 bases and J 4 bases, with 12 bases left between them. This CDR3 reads CASSGGGNYNSPLHF. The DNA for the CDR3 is TGTGCCAGCAGTGGCGGTGGGAATTATAATTCACCCCTCCACTTT.

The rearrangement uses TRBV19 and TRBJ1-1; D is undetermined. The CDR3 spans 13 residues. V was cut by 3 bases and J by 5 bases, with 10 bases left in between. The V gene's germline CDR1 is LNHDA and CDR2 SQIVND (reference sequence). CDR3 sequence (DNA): TGTGCCAGTAGTATTGGGGAAGCGACTGAAGCTTTCTTT. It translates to CASSIGEATEAFF.

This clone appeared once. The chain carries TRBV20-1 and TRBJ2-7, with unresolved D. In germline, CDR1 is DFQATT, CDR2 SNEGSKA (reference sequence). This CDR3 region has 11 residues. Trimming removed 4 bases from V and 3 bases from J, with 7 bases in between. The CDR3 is CSANGNYEQYF. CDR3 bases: TGCAGTGCTAATGGGAACTACGAGCAGTACTTC.

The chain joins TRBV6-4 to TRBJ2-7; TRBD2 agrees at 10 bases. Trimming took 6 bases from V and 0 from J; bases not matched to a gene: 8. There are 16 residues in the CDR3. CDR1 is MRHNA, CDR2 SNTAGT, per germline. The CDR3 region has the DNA TGTGCCAGCAGCCCTAGCGGGGGCCGAAGCTCCTACGAGCAGTACTTC. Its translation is CASSPSGGRSSYEQYF.

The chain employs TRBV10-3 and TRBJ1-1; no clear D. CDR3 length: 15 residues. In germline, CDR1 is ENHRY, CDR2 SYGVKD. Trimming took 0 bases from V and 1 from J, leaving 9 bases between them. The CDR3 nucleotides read TGTGCCATCAGTGAGTCGGTTGTCCCGAACACTGAAGCTTTCTTT. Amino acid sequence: CAISESVVPNTEAFF.

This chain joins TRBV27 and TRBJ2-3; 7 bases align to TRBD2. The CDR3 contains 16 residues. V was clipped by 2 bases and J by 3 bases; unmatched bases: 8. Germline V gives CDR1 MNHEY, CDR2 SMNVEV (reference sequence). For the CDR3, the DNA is TGTGCCAGCAGTTTAGCTAGCGGCTCCGTGACAGATACGCAGTATTTT. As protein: CASSLASGSVTDTQYF.

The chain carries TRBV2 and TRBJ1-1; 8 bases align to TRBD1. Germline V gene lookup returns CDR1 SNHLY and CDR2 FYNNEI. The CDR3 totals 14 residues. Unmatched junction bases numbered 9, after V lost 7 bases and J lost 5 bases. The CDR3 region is CASNIQGGYTEAFF. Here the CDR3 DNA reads TGTGCCAGCAACATACAGGGGGGGTATACTGAAGCTTTCTTT.

In DNA form, the CDR3 reads TGTGCCAGCAGAGGGGGGAGCTCCTACAATGAGCAGTTCTTC. It codes for CASRGGSSYNEQFF. The rearrangement links TRBV6-5 to TRBJ2-1; D is possibly TRBD1 or TRBD2 (6 bases each). The CDR3 loop spans 14 amino acids. Germline CDR1 and CDR2: MNHEY and SVGAGI. Trimming cost V 6 bases and J 0 bases, with 9 bases left between them.

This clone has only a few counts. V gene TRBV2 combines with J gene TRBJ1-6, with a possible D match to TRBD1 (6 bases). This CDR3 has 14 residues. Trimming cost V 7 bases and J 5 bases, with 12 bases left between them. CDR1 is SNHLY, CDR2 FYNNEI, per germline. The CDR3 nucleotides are TGTGCCAGCACGATGACAGGAGATAATTCACCCCTCCACTTT. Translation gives CASTMTGDNSPLHF.